Sequencing of this TCR beta chain was carried out in a study of somatic mutations in cytotoxic T cells in rheumatoid arthritis. This clone came up once. Antigen: not known. Findings and caveats of the study: An increase in CD8+ clonality with age was seen in rheumatoid arthritis patients but not in healthy controls.

Method: immunoSEQ multiplex PCR; TCRdb's copy keeps in-frame clones and lacks some. The repertoire holds roughly 25,000 clones, with roughly 69% as singletons. The CDR3 is 14 amino acids. The junction had 7 bases not matched to a gene; V was cut back by 5 bases and J by 5 bases. Germline V lookup: CDR1 LGHNT, CDR2 FRNRAP. The chain uses TRBV12-5 and TRBJ2-5; 8 bases line up with TRBD2. The TCR comes from a woman in her late teens or twenties in good health. Input material: CD8+ T cells sorted from blood. The CDR3 spells CASGLRPSGETQYF. The CDR3 DNA reads as TGTGCTAGTGGTCTTAGACCTAGCGGGGAGACCCAGTACTTC. Full variable domain (rest looked up from reference TRBV12-5 and TRBJ2-5): DARVTQTPRHKVTEMGQEVTMRCQPILGHNTVFWYRQTMMQGLELLAYFRNRAPLDDSGMPKDRFSAEMPDATLATLKIQPSEPRDSAVYFCASGLRPSGETQYFGPGTRLLVL.